Presented here are 28 T cell receptor beta chains from one specimen sequenced in a study of CXCR3-negative and CXCR3-positive naive CD8 T cells. The study made its TRB cDNA libraries by 5' RACE, adding UMI labels. TCRdb re-called the 5' RACE reads; every CDR3 protein appears as one record, without DNA. This sample contains 45,000 to 75,000 distinct CDR3 sequences. Input material: naive CXCR3- CD8+ T cells from blood. Indicated subset: CD45RO-CCR7+CD27+CD95- naive CD8+ T cells lacking CXCR3 (TNR3-). These TCRs come from a human donor in good health. Some clones in this sample may be carry-over from other donors' samples.

The rearrangement links TRBV12-3 or TRBV12-4 to TRBJ1-1; the D call of TRBD1 rests on TCRdb alone, since no DNA is present to check it. The CDR3 spans 13 residues. CDR3 sequence: CAIEDRPNTEAFF.

The V call is TRBV6-4, the J call TRBJ2-3; TCRdb selects TRBD2, and the lack of DNA leaves this call unchecked. The V gene's germline CDR1 is MRHNA and CDR2 SNTAGT. This CDR3 has 15 residues. The CDR3 loop is CASSDSRGDVDTQYF.

J is TRBJ2-1 and V is TRBV4-2; with no DNA, the TCRdb D assignment of TRBD2 cannot be verified. Looked up from germline, CDR1 is LGHNA and CDR2 is YNFKEQ. CDR3 length equals 17 residues. Here the CDR3 reads CASSQDPASGGYNEQFF.

V is TRBV19 and J is TRBJ1-2. Germline assignment: CDR1 LNHDA and CDR2 SQIVND (reference sequence). This CDR3 is 13 amino acids long. CDR3 in amino acids: CASRTDWNYGYTF.

The chain combines TRBV20-1 with TRBJ1-2; as DNA is missing, the TRBD1 call by TCRdb cannot be tested. Germline CDR1 DFQATT, CDR2 SNEGSKA (reference sequence). The CDR3 spans 14 residues. CDR3 in amino acids: CSGEQGLRGYGYTF.

The gene calls are TRBV28 and TRBJ1-5; the D call of TRBD1 rests on TCRdb alone, since no DNA is present to check it. Germline loops: CDR1 MDHEN, CDR2 SYDVKM. The CDR3 length is 17 residues. CDR3: CASSSDRGSIANQPQHF.

The chain carries TRBV14 and TRBJ1-1; TCRdb's D gene call, TRBD1, goes unchecked for lack of DNA. This CDR3 has 14 residues. Germline V gives CDR1 SGHDN, CDR2 FVKESK. The CDR3 spells CASSRQGSDTEAFF.

The CDR3 here is CASSFGGGAYNEQFF. The J gene is TRBJ2-1, the V gene TRBV28; TCRdb names TRBD2, which stays unverified in the absence of DNA. Germline lookup yields CDR1 MDHEN and CDR2 SYDVKM. The CDR3 contains 15 residues. Variable domain in full (rest from reference TRBV28 and TRBJ2-1): DVKVTQSSRYLVKRTGEKVFLECVQDMDHENMFWYRQDPGLGLRLIYFSYDVKMKEKGDIPEGYSVSREKKERFSLILESASTNQTSMYLCASSFGGGAYNEQFFGPGTRLTVL.

J is TRBJ2-1 and V is TRBV19. CDR1 is LNHDA and CDR2 is SQIVND in the germline V gene (reference sequence). CDR3 length: 14 amino acids. The CDR3 reads CASSPQLLYNEQFF.

CDR3 region: CASSPTGQEQYF. The J gene is TRBJ2-7, the V gene TRBV21-1; TCRdb proposes TRBD1, but this gene call is untestable without DNA. TRBV21-1 is tagged as a pseudogene. This CDR3 has 12 amino acids.

This rearrangement joins TRBV12-3 or TRBV12-4 to TRBJ1-1; TCRdb proposes TRBD1, but this gene call is untestable without DNA. CDR3 size: 17 residues. CDR3 sequence: CASSSTPQETMNTEAFF.

The chain is built from TRBV7-9 and TRBJ2-1. CDR1 and CDR2 from the germline V gene are SEHNR and FQNEAQ (reference sequence). There are 17 residues in the CDR3. CDR3 sequence reads: CASSLGGSYYSYNEQFF.

This chain connects TRBV29-1 to TRBJ2-7. Germline V lookup: CDR1 SQVTM, CDR2 ANQGSEA. This CDR3 spans 13 amino acids. The CDR3: CSVEGGTSYEQYF.

The rearrangement links TRBV6-2 or TRBV6-3 to TRBJ2-7. The CDR3 has 14 amino acids. CDR1 and CDR2 from the germline V gene are MNHEY and SVGEGT. CDR3 protein: CASGKTVDSYEQYF.

The V gene is TRBV20-1, the J gene TRBJ2-7; TCRdb lists TRBD1, though no DNA is available to test this call. The CDR3 covers 13 residues. Germline V gene data show CDR1 as DFQATT and CDR2 as SNEGSKA (reference sequence). CDR3 sequence: CSARHRGQYEQYF.

This sequence joins TRBV12-3 or TRBV12-4 and TRBJ2-7. The CDR3 is 12 residues long. The CDR3 spells CASSLVASEQYF.

The rearrangement uses TRBV29-1 and TRBJ2-1; TCRdb names TRBD1, which stays unverified in the absence of DNA. The CDR3 extends over 13 amino acids. Looked up from germline, CDR1 is SQVTM and CDR2 is ANQGSEA. CDR3 residues: CSVSQGSGNEQFF.

J is TRBJ2-5 and V is TRBV15; TCRdb's assignment of TRBD1 cannot be checked, as there is no DNA. The CDR3 consists of 14 residues. From germline, CDR1 is LNHNV and CDR2 YYDKDF (reference sequence). This chain's CDR3 is CATSPWAGQETQYF.

J is TRBJ2-7 and V is TRBV7-2; absent DNA, TCRdb's TRBD1 call cannot be checked. Germline CDR1 SGHTA, CDR2 FQGNSA. CDR3 length: 17 residues. This CDR3 is CASSPSWGSGLRNEQYF.

The gene calls are TRBV3-1 and TRBJ2-7. The CDR3 totals 11 residues. The V gene's germline CDR1 is LGHDT and CDR2 YNNKEL (reference sequence). The CDR3 is CASSQDSEQYF.

This chain connects TRBV7-9 to TRBJ2-1; the D call of TRBD1 rests on TCRdb alone, since no DNA is present to check it. Germline CDR1 SEHNR, CDR2 FQNEAQ (reference sequence). CDR3 length: 15 amino acids. This CDR3 reads CASSLAGGPGNEQFF.

The genes are TRBV29-1 and TRBJ1-1; absent DNA, TCRdb's TRBD1 call cannot be checked. The CDR3 extends over 14 amino acids. Germline values: CDR1 SQVTM, CDR2 ANQGSEA. The CDR3 sequence is CSADATGENTEAFF.

The chain combines TRBV20-1 with TRBJ1-1; checking the TCRdb D call of TRBD1 is not possible without DNA. The CDR3 extends over 13 amino acids. The germline gives CDR1 DFQATT, CDR2 SNEGSKA (reference sequence). CDR3: CSATGQSFTEAFF.

This chain connects TRBV7-9 to TRBJ2-7; TCRdb reports TRBD1, a call that lacks DNA to check it against. The CDR3 has 12 amino acids. Germline loops: CDR1 SEHNR, CDR2 FQNEAQ (reference sequence). CDR3 loop: CASSPGPYEQYF. Full variable domain (remainder filled in from reference TRBV7-9 and TRBJ2-7): DTGVSQNPRHKITKRGQNVTFRCDPISEHNRLYWYRQTLGQGPEFLTYFQNEAQLEKSRLLSDRFSAERPKGSFSTLEIQRTEQGDSAMYLCASSPGPYEQYFGPGTRLTVT.

The chain uses TRBV7-9 and TRBJ2-7; the TCRdb D gene call, TRBD2, has no DNA to confirm it. Germline values: CDR1 SEHNR, CDR2 FQNEAQ (reference sequence). The CDR3 length is 15 residues. The CDR3 here is CASSFFAGKTYEQYF.

This chain connects TRBV11-2 to TRBJ2-2. Germline CDR1 is SGHAT and CDR2 is FQNNGV. The CDR3 has 13 amino acids. Here the CDR3 reads CASSWGLTGELFF.

The genes are TRBV28 and TRBJ2-7; TCRdb designates TRBD1, a call that cannot be tested without DNA. The CDR3 is made up of 14 amino acids. CDR1 is MDHEN, CDR2 SYDVKM, per germline. CDR3 in amino acids: CASRGGAVYYEQYF.

The chain recombines TRBV29-1 with TRBJ2-7; TCRdb indicates TRBD1, and absent DNA this call remains unverified. Germline V CDR1 and CDR2: SQVTM, ANQGSEA. This CDR3 contains 14 residues. The CDR3: CSVEDGTGSYEQYF.